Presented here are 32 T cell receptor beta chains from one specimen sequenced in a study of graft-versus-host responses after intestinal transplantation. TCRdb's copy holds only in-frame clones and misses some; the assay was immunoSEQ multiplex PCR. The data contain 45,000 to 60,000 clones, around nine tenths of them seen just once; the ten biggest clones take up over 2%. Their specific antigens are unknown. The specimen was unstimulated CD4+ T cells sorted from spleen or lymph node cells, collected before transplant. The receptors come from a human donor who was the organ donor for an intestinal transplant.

CDR3 nucleotide sequence: TGCGCCAGCAGCTTGGTGGTAGGGTCCGGGGAGCTGTTTTTT. It is translated as CASSLVVGSGELFF. The gene calls are TRBV5-1 and TRBJ2-2; D not certain. CDR1 is SGHRS and CDR2 is YFSETQ in the germline V gene. The CDR3 length is 14 residues. V dropped 0 bases and J dropped 6 bases, with 9 bases sitting between them.

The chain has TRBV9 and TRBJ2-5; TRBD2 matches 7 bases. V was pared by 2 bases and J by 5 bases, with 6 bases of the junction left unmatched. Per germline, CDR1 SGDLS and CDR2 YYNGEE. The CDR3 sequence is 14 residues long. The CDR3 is CASSVRGGGETQYF. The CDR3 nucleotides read TGTGCCAGCAGCGTTCGCGGGGGAGGGGAGACCCAGTACTTC.

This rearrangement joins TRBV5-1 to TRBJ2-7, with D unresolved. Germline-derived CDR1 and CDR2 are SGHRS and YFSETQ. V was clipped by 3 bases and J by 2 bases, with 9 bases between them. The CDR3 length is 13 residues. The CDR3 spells CASSSNLAYEQYF. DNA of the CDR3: TGCGCCAGCAGCTCGAATTTAGCCTACGAGCAGTACTTC.

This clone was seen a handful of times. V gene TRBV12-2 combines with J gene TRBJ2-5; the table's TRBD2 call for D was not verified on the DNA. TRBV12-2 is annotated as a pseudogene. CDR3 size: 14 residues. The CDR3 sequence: CASGMRRRLETQYF. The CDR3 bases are TGTGCAAGCGGGATGAGGCGAAGGTTGGAGACCCAGTACTTC.

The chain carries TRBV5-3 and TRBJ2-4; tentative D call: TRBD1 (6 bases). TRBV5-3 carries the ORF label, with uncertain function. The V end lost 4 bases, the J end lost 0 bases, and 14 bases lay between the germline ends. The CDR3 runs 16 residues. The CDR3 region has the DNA TGTGCCAGAAGCCGTACCGGGACATTAGCCAAAAACATTCAGTACTTC. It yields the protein CARSRTGTLAKNIQYF.

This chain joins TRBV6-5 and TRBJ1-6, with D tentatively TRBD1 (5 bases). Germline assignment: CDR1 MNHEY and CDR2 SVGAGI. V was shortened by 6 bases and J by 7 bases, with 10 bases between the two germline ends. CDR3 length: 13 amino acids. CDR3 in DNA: TGTGCCAGCAGACGCGACAGCAATTCACCCCTCCACTTT. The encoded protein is CASRRDSNSPLHF.

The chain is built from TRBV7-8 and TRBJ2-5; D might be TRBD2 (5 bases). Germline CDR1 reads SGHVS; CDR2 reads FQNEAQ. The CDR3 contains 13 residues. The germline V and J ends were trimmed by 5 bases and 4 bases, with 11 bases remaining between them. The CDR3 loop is CASSPLRGETQYF. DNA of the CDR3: TGTGCCAGCAGCCCCCTTCGGGGAGAGACCCAGTACTTC.

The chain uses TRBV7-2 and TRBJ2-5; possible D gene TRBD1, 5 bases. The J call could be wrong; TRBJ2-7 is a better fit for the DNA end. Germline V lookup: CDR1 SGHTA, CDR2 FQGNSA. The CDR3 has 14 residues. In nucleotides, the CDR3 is TGTGCCAGCAGCTTAGTTCCCAGGGACTACGAGCAGTACTTC. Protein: CASSLVPRDYEQYF.

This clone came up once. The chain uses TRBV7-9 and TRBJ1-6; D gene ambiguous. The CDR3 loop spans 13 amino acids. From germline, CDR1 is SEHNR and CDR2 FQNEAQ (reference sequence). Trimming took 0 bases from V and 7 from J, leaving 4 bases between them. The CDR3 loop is CASSLAGNSPLHF. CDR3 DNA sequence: TGTGCCAGCAGCTTAGCGGGGAATTCACCCCTCCACTTT.

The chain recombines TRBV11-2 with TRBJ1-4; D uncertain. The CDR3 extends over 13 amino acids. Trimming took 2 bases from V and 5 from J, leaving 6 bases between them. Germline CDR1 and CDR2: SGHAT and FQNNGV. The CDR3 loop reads CASSLKLNEKLFF. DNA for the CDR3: TGTGCCAGCAGCTTAAAGCTGAATGAAAAACTGTTTTTT.

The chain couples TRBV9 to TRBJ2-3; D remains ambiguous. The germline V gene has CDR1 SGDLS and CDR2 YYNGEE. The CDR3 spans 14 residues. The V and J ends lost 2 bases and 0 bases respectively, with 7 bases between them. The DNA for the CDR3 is TGTGCCAGCAGCGTCTCGGCTAGCACAGATACGCAGTATTTT. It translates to CASSVSASTDTQYF.

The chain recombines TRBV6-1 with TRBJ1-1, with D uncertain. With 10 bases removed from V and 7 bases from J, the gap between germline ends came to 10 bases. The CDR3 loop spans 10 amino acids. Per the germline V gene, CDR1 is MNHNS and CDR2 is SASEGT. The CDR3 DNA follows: TGTGCCACCTCTCGGCGTGAAGCTTTCTTT. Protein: CATSRREAFF.

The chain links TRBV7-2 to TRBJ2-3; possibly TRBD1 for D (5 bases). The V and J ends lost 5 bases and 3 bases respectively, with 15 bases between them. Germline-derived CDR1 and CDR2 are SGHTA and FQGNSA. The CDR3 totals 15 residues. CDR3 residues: CASSPRAQRTDTQYF. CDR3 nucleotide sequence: TGTGCCAGCAGCCCCAGGGCCCAACGAACAGATACGCAGTATTTT.

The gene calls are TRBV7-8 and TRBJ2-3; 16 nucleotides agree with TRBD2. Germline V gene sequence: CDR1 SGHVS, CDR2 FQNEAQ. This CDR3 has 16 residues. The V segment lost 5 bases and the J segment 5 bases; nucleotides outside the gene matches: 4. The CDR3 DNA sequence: TGTGCCAGCAGCCCAGGGACTAGCGGGAGGGGAGATACGCAGTATTTT. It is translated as CASSPGTSGRGDTQYF.

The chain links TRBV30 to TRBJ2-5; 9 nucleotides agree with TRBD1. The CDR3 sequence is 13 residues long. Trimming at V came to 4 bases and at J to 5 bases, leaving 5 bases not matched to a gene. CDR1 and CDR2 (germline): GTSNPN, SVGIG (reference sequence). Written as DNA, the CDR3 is TGTGCCTGGATGGGACAGGGACGGGAGACCCAGTACTTC. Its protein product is CAWMGQGRETQYF.

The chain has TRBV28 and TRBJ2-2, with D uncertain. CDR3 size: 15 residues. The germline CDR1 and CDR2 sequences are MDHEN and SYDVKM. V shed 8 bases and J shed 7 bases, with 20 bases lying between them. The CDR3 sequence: CASALDESLGGELFF. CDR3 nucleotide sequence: TGTGCCAGCGCCCTAGATGAATCCCTGGGCGGGGAGCTGTTTTTT.

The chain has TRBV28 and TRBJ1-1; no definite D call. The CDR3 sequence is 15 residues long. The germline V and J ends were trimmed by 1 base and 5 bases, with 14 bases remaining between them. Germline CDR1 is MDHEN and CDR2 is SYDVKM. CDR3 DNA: TGTGCCAGCAGTTTATCTCCGCCACCGGGGACTGAAGCTTTCTTT. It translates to CASSLSPPPGTEAFF.

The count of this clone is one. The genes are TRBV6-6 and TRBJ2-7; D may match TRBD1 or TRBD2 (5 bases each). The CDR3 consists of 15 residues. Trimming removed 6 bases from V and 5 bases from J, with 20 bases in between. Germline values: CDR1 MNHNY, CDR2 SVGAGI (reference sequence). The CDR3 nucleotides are TGTGCCAGCAGCCCCGAGGGACGCCCCCTCCACGAGCAGTACTTC. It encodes CASSPEGRPLHEQYF.

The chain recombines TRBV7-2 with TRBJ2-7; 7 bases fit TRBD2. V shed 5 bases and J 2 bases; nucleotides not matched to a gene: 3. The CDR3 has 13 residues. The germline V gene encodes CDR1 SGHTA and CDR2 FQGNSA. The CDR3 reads CASSASGPYEQYF. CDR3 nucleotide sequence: TGTGCCAGCAGCGCTAGCGGACCCTACGAGCAGTACTTC.

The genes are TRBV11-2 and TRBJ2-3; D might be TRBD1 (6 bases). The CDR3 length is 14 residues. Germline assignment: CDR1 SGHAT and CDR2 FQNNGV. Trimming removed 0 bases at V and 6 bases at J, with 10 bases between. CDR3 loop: CASSLDGGHDTQYF. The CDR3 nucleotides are TGTGCCAGCAGCTTAGATGGGGGACACGATACGCAGTATTTT.

As DNA, the CDR3 is TGTGCCAGCAGCAAGGGCGGGATTCAAAATGAGCAGTTCTTC. It codes for CASSKGGIQNEQFF. The rearrangement uses TRBV6-1 and TRBJ2-1, with D perhaps TRBD2 (6 bases). CDR1 and CDR2 from the germline V gene are MNHNS and SASEGT. With 6 bases removed from V and 7 bases from J, the gap between germline ends came to 16 bases. CDR3 length: 14 residues.

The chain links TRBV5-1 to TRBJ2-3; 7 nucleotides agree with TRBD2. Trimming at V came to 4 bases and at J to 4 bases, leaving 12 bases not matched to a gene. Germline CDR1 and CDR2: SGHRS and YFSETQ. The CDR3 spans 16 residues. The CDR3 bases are TGCGCCAGCAGCGTAAAAGGGAGCGCGGGAGCAGATACGCAGTATTTT. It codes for CASSVKGSAGADTQYF.

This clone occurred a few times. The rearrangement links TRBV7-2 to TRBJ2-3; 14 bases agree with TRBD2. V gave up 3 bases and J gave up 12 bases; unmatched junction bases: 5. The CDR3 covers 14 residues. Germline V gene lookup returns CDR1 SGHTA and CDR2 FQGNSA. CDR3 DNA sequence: TGTGCCAGCAGCTTCTCCGGGACTAGCGGGAGCCAGTATTTT. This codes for CASSFSGTSGSQYF. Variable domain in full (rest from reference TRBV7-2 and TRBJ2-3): GAGVSQSPSNKVTEKGKDVELRCDPISGHTALYWYRQSLGQGLEFLIYFQGNSAPDKSGLPSDRFSAERTGGSVSTLTIQRTQQEDSAVYLCASSFSGTSGSQYFGPGTRLTVL.

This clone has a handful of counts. DNA for the CDR3: TGTGCCAGCAGTGACCAAGGGGGTATGAACACTGAAGCTTTCTTT. Residues: CASSDQGGMNTEAFF. This chain joins TRBV6-1 and TRBJ1-1, with D possibly being TRBD1 (6 bases). The CDR3 sequence is 15 residues long. V shed 3 bases and J shed 0 bases, with 11 bases lying between them. Looked up from germline, CDR1 is MNHNS and CDR2 is SASEGT.

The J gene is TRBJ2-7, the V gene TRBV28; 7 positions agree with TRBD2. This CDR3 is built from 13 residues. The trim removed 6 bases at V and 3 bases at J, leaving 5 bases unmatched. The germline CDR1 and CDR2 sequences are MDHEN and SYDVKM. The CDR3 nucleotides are TGTGCCAGCAGAGAACGGACTAGCTACGAGCAGTACTTC. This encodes CASRERTSYEQYF.

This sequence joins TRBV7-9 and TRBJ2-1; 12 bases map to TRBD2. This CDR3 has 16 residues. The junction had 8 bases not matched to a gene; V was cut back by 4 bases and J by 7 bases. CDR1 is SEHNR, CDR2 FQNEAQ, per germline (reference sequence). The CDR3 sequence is CASSSPGLAGLNEQFF. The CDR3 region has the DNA TGTGCCAGCAGCTCCCCGGGACTAGCGGGTTTAAATGAGCAGTTCTTC.

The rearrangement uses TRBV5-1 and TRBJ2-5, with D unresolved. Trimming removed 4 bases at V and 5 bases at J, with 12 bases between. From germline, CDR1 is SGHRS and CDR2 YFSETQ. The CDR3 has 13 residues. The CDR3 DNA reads TGCGCCAGCAGCCTTCGGGCTTCGGAGACCCAGTACTTC. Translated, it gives CASSLRASETQYF. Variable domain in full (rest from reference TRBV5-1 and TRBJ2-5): KAGVTQTPRYLIKTRGQQVTLSCSPISGHRSVSWYQQTPGQGLQFLFEYFSETQRNKGNFPGRFSGRQFSNSRSEMNVSTLELGDSALYLCASSLRASETQYFGPGTRLLVL.

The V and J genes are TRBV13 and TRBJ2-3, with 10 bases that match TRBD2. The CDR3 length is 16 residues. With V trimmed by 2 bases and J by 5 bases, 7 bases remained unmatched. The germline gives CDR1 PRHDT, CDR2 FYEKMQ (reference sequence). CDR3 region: CASSLLELAGQDTQYF. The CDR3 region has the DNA TGTGCCAGCAGCTTATTGGAACTAGCGGGGCAAGATACGCAGTATTTT.

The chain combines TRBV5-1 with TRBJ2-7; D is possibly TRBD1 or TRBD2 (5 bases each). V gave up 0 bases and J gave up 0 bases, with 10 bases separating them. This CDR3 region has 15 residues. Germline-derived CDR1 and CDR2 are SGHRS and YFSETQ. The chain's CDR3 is CASSLDPGTSYEQYF. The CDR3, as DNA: TGCGCCAGCAGCTTGGACCCAGGGACCTCCTACGAGCAGTACTTC. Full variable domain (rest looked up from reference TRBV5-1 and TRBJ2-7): KAGVTQTPRYLIKTRGQQVTLSCSPISGHRSVSWYQQTPGQGLQFLFEYFSETQRNKGNFPGRFSGRQFSNSRSEMNVSTLELGDSALYLCASSLDPGTSYEQYFGPGTRLTVT.

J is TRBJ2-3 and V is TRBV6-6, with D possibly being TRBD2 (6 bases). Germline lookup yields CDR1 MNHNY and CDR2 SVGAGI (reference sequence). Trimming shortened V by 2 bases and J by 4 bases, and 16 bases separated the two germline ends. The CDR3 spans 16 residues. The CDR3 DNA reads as TGTGCCAGCAGTTACCGTGCATCGGGAGCCGCAGATACGCAGTATTTT. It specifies CASSYRASGAADTQYF.

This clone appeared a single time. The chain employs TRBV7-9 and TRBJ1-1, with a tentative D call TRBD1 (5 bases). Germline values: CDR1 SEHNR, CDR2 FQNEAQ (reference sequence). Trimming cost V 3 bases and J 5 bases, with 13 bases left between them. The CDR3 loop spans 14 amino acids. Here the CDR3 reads CASSLSGGKTEAFF. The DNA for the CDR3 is TGTGCCAGCAGCTTGTCGGGGGGGAAGACTGAAGCTTTCTTT.

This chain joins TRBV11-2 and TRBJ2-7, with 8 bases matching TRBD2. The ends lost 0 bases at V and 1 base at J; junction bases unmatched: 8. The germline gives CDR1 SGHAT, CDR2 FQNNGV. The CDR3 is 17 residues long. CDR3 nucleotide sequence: TGTGCCAGCAGCTTAGATCCCGGGAGGGCCATGTCCTACGAGCAGTACTTC. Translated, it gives CASSLDPGRAMSYEQYF.